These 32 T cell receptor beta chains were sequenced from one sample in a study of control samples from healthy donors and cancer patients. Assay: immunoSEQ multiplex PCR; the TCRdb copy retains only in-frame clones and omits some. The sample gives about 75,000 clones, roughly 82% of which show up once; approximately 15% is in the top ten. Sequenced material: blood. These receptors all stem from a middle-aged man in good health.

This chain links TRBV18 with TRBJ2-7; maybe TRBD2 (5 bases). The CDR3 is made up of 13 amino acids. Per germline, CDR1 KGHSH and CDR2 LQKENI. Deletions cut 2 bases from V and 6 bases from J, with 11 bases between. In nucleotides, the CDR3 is TGTGCCAGCTCACCAGGGAGTATGGGCGAGCAGTACTTC. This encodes CASSPGSMGEQYF.

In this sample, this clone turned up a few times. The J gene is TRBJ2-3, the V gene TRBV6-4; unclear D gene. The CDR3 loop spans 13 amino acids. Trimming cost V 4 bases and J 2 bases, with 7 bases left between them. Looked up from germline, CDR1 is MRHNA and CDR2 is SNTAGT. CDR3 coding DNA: TGTGCCAGCAGTGCTCGCCCCACAGATACGCAGTATTTT. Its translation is CASSARPTDTQYF.

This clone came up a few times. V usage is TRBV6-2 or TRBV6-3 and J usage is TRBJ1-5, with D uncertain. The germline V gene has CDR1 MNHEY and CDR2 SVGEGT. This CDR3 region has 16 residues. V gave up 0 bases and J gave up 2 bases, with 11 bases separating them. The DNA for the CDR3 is TGTGCCAGCAGTTACTCGCGCAGGACGCGCAATCAGCCCCAGCATTTT. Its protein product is CASSYSRRTRNQPQHF.

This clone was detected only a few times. The DNA for the CDR3 is TGTGCCAGCAGCTTATATGGGACCGGGGAGCTGTTTTTT. It yields the protein CASSLYGTGELFF. The chain combines TRBV7-3 with TRBJ2-2; D not certain. The CDR3 is made up of 13 amino acids. Germline CDR1 reads SGHTA; CDR2 reads FQGTGA. V dropped 2 bases and J dropped 5 bases, with 6 bases sitting between them.

CDR3 DNA sequence: TGCAGCGTTAGTGGGACTGAAGCTTTCTTT. It translates to CSVSGTEAFF. This sequence joins TRBV29-1 and TRBJ1-1; the D is unclear. The CDR3 is 10 amino acids. Germline CDR1 reads SQVTM; CDR2 reads ANQGSEA. The V end lost 5 bases, the J end lost 5 bases, and 6 bases lay between the germline ends.

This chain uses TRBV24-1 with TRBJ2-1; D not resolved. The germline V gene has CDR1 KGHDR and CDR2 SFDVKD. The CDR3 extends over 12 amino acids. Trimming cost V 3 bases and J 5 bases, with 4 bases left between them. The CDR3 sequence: CATSDPDNEQFF. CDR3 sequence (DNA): TGTGCCACCAGTGATCCCGACAATGAGCAGTTCTTC.

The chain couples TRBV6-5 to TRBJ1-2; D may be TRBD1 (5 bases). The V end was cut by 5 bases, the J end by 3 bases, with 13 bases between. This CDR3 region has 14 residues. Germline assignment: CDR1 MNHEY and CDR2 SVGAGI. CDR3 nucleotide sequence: TGTGCCAGCAGTAAGGACACGACCCACTATGGCTACACCTTC. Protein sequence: CASSKDTTHYGYTF.

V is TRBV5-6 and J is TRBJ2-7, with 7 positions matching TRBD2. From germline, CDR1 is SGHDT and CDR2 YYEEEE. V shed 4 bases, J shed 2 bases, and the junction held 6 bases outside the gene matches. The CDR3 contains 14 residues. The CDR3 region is CASSHSSGPYEQYF. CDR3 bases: TGTGCCAGCAGCCATTCTAGCGGTCCCTACGAGCAGTACTTC.

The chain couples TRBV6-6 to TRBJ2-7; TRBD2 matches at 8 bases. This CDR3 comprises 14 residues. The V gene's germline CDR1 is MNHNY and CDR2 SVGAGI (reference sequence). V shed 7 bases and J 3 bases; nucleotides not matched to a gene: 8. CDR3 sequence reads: CASTSMAGGYEQYF. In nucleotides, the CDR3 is TGTGCCAGCACTTCCATGGCGGGAGGCTACGAGCAGTACTTC.

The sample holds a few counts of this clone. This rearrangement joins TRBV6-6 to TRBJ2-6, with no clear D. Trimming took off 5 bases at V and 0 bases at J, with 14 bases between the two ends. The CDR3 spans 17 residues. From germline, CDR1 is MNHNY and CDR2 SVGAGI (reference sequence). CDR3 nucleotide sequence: TGTGCCAGCAGTCCCCCGGCCGGCGTCTCTGGGGCCAACGTCCTGACTTTC. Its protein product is CASSPPAGVSGANVLTF.

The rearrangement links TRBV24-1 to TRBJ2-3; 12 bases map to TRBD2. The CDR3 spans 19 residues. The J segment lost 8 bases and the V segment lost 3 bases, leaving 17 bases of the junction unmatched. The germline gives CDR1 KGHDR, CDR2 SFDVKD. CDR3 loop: CATSDPSPLTSGSLVTQYF. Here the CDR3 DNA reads TGTGCCACCAGTGATCCTTCACCCTTGACTAGCGGGAGTCTCGTTACGCAGTATTTT.

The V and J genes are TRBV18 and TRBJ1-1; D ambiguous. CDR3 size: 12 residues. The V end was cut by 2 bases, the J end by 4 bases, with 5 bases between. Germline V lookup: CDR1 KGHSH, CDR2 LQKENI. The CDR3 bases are TGTGCCAGCTCACCAGGGAGCACTGAAGCTTTCTTT. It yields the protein CASSPGSTEAFF. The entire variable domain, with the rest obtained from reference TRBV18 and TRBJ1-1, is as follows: NAGVMQNPRHLVRRRGQEARLRCSPMKGHSHVYWYRQLPEEGLKFMVYLQKENIIDESGMPKERFSAEFPKEGPSILRIQQVVRGDSAAYFCASSPGSTEAFFGQGTRLTVV.

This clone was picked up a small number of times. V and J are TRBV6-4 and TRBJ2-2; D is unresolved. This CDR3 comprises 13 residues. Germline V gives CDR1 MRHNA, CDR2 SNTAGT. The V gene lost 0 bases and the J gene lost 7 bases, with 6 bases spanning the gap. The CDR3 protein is CASSDSYRGELFF. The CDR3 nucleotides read TGTGCCAGCAGTGACTCGTATCGCGGGGAGCTGTTTTTT.

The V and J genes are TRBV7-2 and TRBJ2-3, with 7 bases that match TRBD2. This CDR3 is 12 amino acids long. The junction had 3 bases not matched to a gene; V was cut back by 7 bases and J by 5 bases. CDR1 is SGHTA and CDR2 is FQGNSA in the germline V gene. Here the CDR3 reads CASMGGGDTQYF. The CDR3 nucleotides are TGTGCCAGCATGGGGGGGGGAGATACGCAGTATTTT.

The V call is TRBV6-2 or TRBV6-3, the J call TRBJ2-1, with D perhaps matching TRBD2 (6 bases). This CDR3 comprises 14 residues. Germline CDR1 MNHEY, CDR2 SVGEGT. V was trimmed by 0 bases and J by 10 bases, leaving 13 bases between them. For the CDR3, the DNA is TGTGCCAGCAGTTACTCGATCGAAGGAGGGGAGCAGTTCTTC. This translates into CASSYSIEGGEQFF.

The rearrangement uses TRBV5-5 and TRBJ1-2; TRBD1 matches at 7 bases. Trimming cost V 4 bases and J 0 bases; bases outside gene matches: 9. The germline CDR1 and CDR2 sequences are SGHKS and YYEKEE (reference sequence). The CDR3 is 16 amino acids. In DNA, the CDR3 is TGTGCCAGCAGCCTACAGGGGCCTGTTGCTAACTATGGCTACACCTTC. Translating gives CASSLQGPVANYGYTF.

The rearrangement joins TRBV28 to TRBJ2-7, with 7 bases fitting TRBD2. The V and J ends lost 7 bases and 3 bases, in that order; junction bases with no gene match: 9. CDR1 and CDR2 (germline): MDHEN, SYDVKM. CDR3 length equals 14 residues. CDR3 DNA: TGTGCCAGCATGGTGGCGGGGGAGCACTACGAGCAGTACTTC. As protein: CASMVAGEHYEQYF.

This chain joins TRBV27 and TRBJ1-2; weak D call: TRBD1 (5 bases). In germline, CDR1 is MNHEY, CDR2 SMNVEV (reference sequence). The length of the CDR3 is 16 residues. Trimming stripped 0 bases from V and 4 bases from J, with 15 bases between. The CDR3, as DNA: TGTGCCAGCAGTTTATCGGGACTTTTTGGGCCCTATGGCTACACCTTC. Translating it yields CASSLSGLFGPYGYTF.

The CDR3 coding sequence is TGCGCCAGCAGCGTGATAAGGGGAACTGAAGCTTTCTTT. It codes for CASSVIRGTEAFF. The chain carries TRBV5-1 and TRBJ1-1; D is perhaps TRBD1 (5 bases). This CDR3 comprises 13 residues. Germline V gene data show CDR1 as SGHRS and CDR2 as YFSETQ. Trimming removed 4 bases at V and 5 bases at J, with 12 bases between.

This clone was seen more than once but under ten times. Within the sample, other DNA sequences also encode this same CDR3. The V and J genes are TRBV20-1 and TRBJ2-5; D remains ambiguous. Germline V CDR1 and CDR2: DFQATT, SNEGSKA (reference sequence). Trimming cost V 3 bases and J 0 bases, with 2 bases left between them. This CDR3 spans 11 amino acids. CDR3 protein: CSARDQETQYF. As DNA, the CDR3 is TGCAGTGCTAGGGACCAAGAGACCCAGTACTTC.

CDR3 bases: TGTGCCAGCAGTGAAGCGGCTTCGAGCCGGGTGGAGCTGTTTTTT. Amino acid sequence: CASSEAASSRVELFF. The chain carries TRBV2 and TRBJ2-2; D call uncertain. This CDR3 spans 15 amino acids. V was shortened by 0 bases and J by 10 bases, with 15 bases between the two germline ends. CDR1 and CDR2 from the germline V gene are SNHLY and FYNNEI.

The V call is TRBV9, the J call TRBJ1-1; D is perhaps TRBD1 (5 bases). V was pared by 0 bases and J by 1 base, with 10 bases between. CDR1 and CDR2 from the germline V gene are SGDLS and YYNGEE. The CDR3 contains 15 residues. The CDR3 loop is CASSVGGSGNTEAFF. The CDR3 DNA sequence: TGTGCCAGCAGCGTAGGGGGCTCGGGGAACACTGAAGCTTTCTTT.

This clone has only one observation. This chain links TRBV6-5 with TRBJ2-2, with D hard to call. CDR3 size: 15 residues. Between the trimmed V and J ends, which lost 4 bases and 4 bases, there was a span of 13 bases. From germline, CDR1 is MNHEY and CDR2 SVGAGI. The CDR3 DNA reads TGTGCCAGCAGTTTTCAGACAAGCGCCACCGGGGAGCTGTTTTTT. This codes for CASSFQTSATGELFF.

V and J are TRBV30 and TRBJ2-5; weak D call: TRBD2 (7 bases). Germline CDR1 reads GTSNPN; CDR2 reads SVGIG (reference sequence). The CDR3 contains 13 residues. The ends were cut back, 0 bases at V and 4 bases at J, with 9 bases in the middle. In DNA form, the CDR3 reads TGTGCCTGGAGTGTACGGGGGGCAGAGACCCAGTACTTC. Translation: CAWSVRGAETQYF.

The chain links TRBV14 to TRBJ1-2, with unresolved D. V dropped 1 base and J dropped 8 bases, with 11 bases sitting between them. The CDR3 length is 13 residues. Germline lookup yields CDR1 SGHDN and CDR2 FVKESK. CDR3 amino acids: CASSQGSQRGYTF. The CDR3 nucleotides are TGTGCCAGCAGCCAAGGGTCACAGCGAGGCTACACCTTC. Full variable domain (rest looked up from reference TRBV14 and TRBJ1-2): EAGVTQFPSHSVIEKGQTVTLRCDPISGHDNLYWYRRVMGKEIKFLLHFVKESKQDESGMPNNRFLAERTGGTYSTLKVQPAELEDSGVYFCASSQGSQRGYTFGSGTRLTVV.

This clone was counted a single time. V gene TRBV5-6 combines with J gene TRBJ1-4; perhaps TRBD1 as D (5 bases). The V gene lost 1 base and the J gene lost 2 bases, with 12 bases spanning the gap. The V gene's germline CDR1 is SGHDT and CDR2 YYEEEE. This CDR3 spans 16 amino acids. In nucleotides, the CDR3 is TGTGCCAGCAGCTTGTGGCGGACACGCACTAATGAAAAACTGTTTTTT. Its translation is CASSLWRTRTNEKLFF.

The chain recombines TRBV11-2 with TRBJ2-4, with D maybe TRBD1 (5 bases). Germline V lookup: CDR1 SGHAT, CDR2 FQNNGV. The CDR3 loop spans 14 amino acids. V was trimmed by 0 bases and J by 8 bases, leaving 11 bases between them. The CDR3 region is CASSLEGDWDIQYF. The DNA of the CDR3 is TGTGCCAGCAGCTTAGAAGGGGATTGGGACATTCAGTACTTC.

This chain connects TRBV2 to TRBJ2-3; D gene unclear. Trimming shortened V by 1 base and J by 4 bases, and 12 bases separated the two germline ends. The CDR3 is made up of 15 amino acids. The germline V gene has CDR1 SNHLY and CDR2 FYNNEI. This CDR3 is CASSEGLPGADTQYF. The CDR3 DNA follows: TGTGCCAGCAGTGAAGGGCTCCCTGGGGCAGATACGCAGTATTTT.

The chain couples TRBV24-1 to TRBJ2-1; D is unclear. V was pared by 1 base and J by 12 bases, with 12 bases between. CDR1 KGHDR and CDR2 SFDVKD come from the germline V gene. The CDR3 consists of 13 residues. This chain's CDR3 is CATSDFLSRAQFF. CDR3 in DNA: TGTGCCACCAGTGATTTCCTTTCCCGGGCGCAGTTCTTC.

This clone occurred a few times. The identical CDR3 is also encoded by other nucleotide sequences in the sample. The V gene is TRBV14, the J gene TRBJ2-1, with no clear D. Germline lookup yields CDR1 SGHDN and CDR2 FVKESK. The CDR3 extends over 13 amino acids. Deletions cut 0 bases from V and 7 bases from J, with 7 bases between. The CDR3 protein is CASSQDRGNEQFF. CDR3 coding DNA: TGTGCCAGCAGCCAAGATCGCGGTAATGAGCAGTTCTTC.

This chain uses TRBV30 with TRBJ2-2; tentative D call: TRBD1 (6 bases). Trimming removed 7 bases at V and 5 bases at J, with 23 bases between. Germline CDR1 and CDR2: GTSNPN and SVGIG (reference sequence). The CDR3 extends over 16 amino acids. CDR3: CASRGSISDKTGELFF. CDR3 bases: TGTGCCTCCAGGGGTTCCATTAGCGACAAGACCGGGGAGCTGTTTTTT.

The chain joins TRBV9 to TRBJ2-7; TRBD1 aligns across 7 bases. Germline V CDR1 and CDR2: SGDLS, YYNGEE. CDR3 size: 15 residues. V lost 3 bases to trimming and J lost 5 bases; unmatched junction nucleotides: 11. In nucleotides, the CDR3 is TGTGCCAGCAGCGCCACCACAGGGGATTTCCACGAGCAGTACTTC. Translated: CASSATTGDFHEQYF.